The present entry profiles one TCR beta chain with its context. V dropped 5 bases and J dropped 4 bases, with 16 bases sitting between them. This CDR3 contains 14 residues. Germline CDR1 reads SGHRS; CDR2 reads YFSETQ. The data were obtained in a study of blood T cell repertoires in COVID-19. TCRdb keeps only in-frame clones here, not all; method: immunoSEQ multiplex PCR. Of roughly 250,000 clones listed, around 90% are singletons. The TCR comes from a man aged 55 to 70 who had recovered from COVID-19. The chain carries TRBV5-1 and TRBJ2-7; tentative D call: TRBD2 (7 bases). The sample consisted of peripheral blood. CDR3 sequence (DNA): TGCGCCAGCAGGCTCCCGGGGGGCTTATACGAGCAGTACTTC. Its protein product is CASRLPGGLYEQYF.